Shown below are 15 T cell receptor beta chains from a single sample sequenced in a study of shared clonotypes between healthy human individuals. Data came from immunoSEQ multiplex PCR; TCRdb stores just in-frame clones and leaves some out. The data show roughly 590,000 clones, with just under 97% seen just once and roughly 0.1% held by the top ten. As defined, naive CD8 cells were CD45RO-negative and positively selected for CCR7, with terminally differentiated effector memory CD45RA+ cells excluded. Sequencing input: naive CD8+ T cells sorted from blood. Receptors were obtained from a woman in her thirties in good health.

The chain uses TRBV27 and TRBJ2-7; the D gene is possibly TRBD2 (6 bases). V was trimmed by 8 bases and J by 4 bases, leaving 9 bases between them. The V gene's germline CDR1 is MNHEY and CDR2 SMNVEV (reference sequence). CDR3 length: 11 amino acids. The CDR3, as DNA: TGTGCCAGCCACCGGGGGTACGAGCAGTACTTC. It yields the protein CASHRGYEQYF.

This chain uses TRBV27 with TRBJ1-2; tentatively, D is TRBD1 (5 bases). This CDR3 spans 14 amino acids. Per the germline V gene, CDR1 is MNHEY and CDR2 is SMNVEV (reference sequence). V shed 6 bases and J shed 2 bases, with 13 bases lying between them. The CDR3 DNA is TGTGCCAGCAGCAGGATAGACAGCAACTATGGCTACACCTTC. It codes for CASSRIDSNYGYTF.

The CDR3, as DNA: TGTGCCAGCAGTTCGTCCGCGGGCACAGGAGAGACCCAGTACTTC. It yields the protein CASSSSAGTGETQYF. The gene calls are TRBV27 and TRBJ2-5, with D possibly being TRBD1 or TRBD2 (5 bases each). V lost 4 bases and J lost 4, with 16 bases in between. CDR3 length: 15 amino acids. The germline V gene has CDR1 MNHEY and CDR2 SMNVEV (reference sequence).

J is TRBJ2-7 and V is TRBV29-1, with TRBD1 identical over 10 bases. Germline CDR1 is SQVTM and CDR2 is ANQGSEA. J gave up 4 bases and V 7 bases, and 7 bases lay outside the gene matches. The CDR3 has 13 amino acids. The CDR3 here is CSARPGQGYEQYF. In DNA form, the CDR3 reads TGCAGCGCCCGCCCGGGACAGGGGTACGAGCAGTACTTC.

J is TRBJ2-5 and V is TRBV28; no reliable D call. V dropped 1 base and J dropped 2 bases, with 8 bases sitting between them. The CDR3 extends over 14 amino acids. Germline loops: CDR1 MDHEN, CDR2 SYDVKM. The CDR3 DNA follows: TGTGCCAGCAGTTTATATGTGGGACAAGAGACCCAGTACTTC. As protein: CASSLYVGQETQYF. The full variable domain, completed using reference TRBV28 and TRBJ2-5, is DVKVTQSSRYLVKRTGEKVFLECVQDMDHENMFWYRQDPGLGLRLIYFSYDVKMKEKGDIPEGYSVSREKKERFSLILESASTNQTSMYLCASSLYVGQETQYFGPGTRLLVL.

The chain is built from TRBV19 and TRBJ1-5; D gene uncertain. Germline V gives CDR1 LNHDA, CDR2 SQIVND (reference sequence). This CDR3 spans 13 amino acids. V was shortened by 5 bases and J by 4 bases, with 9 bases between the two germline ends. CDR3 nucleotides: TGTGCCAGTAGTCGAGACGGGAATCAGCCCCAGCATTTT. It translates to CASSRDGNQPQHF.

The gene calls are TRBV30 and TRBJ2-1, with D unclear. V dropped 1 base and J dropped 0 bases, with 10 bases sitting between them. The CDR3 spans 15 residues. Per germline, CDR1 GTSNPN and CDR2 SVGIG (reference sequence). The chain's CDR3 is CAWSGAASSYNEQFF. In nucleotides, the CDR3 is TGTGCCTGGAGTGGGGCGGCGAGCTCCTACAATGAGCAGTTCTTC.

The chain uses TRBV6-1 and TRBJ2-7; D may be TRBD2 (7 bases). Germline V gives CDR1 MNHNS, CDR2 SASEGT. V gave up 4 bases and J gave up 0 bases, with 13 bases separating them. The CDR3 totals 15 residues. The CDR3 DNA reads TGTGCCAGCAGTGGGCCGGGGGGCTACTCCTACGAGCAGTACTTC. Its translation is CASSGPGGYSYEQYF.

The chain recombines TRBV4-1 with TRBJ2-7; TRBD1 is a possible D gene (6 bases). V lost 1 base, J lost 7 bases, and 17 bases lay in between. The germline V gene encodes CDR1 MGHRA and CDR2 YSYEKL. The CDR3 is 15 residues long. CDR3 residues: CASSQGGLGGGEQYF. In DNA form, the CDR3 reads TGCGCCAGCAGCCAAGGCGGTCTAGGGGGTGGTGAGCAGTACTTC.

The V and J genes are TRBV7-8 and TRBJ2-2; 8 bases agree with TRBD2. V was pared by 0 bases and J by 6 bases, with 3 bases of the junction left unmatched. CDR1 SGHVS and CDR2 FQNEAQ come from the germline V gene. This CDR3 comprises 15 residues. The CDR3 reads CASSLAREGPGELFF. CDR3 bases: TGTGCCAGCAGCTTAGCACGGGAGGGCCCCGGGGAGCTGTTTTTT.

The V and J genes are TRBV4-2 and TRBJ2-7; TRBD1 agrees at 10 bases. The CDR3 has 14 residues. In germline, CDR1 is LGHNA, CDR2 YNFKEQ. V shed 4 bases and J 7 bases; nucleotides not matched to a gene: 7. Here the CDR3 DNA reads TGTGCCAGCAGCCCCGGGACAGGGGCTTGGGAGCAGTACTTC. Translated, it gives CASSPGTGAWEQYF.

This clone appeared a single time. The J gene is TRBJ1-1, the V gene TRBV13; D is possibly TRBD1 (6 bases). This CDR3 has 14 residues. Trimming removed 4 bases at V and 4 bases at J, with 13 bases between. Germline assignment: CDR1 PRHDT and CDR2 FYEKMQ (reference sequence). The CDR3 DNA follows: TGTGCCAGCAGCTGGGGGGGGCGTAGCACTGAAGCTTTCTTT. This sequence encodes CASSWGGRSTEAFF.

The CDR3 loop reads CASSLTTLYNEQFF. As DNA, the CDR3 is TGTGCCAGCAGCTTAACTACTTTATACAATGAGCAGTTCTTC. J is TRBJ2-1 and V is TRBV7-8; no clear D gene. The CDR3 consists of 14 residues. Germline assignment: CDR1 SGHVS and CDR2 FQNEAQ. Trimming cost V 2 bases and J 4 bases, with 9 bases left between them.

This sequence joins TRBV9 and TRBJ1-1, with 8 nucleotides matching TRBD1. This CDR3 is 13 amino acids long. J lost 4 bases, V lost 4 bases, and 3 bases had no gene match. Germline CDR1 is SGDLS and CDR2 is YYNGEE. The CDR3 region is CASSTGGSTEAFF. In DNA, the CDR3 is TGTGCCAGCAGCACAGGGGGAAGCACTGAAGCTTTCTTT.

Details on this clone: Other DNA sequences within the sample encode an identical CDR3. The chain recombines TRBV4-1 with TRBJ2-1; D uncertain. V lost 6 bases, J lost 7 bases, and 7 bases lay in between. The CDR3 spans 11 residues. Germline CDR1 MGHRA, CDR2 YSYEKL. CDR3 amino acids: CASRSGNEQFF. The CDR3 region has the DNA TGCGCCAGCAGGTCCGGAAATGAGCAGTTCTTC.